What follows are 13 T cell receptor beta chains derived from one specimen sequenced in a study of T-cell memory formation after mild COVID-19. TCRdb called the 5' RACE reads again in MiXCR, with one record for every CDR3 protein. The sample lists 300,000 or so distinct CDR3 sequences, around 15% occurring once. Sequencing input: PBMCs or a T cell subset sorted from them (not recorded which). The receptors were gathered from a man between 18 and 29 years old who had mild COVID-19 (a few samples of this study predate the infection). Cell type and time point are not known.

The chain is built from TRBV10-3 and TRBJ2-2; the D is unclear. CDR1 and CDR2 (germline): ENHRY, SYGVKD. Trimming shortened V by 6 bases and J by 5 bases, and 4 bases separated the two germline ends. The CDR3 is 11 residues long. CDR3 sequence (DNA): TGTGCCATCAGAGGGACCGGGGAGCTGTTTTTT. Translating gives CAIRGTGELFF.

This clonotype was observed a handful of times. CDR3 residues: CASSLTDSLQYV. CDR3 nucleotides: TGTGCCAGCAGCCTCACCGACAGCCTCCAGTACGTC. This chain connects TRBV2 to TRBJ2-7, with D possibly matching TRBD1 (5 bases). CDR3 size: 12 residues. The V end was cut by 6 bases, the J end by 10 bases, with 16 bases between. Germline V gene sequence: CDR1 SNHLY, CDR2 FYNNEI.

The CDR3 DNA follows: TGTGCCAGCAAAGGGAGGGAAAAGGCTGAAGCTTTCTTT. This sequence encodes CASKGREKAEAFF. V and J are TRBV7-2 and TRBJ1-1; D call uncertain. Trimming shortened V by 7 bases and J by 6 bases, and 15 bases separated the two germline ends. The CDR3 consists of 13 residues. Germline CDR1 reads SGHTA; CDR2 reads FQGNSA.

There are a few counts of this clonotype. The V call is TRBV5-1, the J call TRBJ2-7; D may be TRBD1 or TRBD2 (6 bases each). Germline CDR1 is SGHRS and CDR2 is YFSETQ. Trimming cost V 4 bases and J 6 bases, with 23 bases left between them. The CDR3 spans 16 residues. CDR3 amino acids: CASSPQPQGMGGEQYF. The CDR3 coding sequence is TGCGCCAGCAGCCCCCAGCCCCAGGGGATGGGAGGCGAGCAGTACTTC.

This clonotype was counted between two and nine times. CDR3 DNA sequence: TGTGCCAGCAGCTTAGGACCGGGGGGGGACACAGATACGCAGTATTTT. Amino acids: CASSLGPGGDTDTQYF. V and J are TRBV7-2 and TRBJ2-3, with 8 positions matching TRBD2. Per the germline V gene, CDR1 is SGHTA and CDR2 is FQGNSA. The CDR3 totals 16 residues. After removal of 1 base from V and 2 bases from J, the junction contained 5 bases not matched to a gene.

The chain couples TRBV7-9 to TRBJ2-2, with 7 bases lining up with TRBD1. The germline CDR1 and CDR2 sequences are SEHNR and FQNEAQ (reference sequence). Losses at the gene ends were 1 base for V and 5 bases for J; bases not matched to a gene: 4. CDR3 size: 15 residues. CDR3 coding DNA: TGTGCCAGCAGCTTAGGACAGGGAGAAACCGGGGAGCTGTTTTTT. Its protein product is CASSLGQGETGELFF.

This clonotype appeared many times. The chain uses TRBV10-3 and TRBJ1-2; D is possibly TRBD1 (5 bases). Germline CDR1 is ENHRY and CDR2 is SYGVKD. This CDR3 has 15 amino acids. The germline V and J ends were trimmed by 3 bases and 1 base, with 12 bases remaining between them. The DNA for the CDR3 is TGTGCCATCAGTGATCCGGGACGGGATAACTATGGCTACACCTTC. Protein: CAISDPGRDNYGYTF.

The gene calls are TRBV27 and TRBJ1-6; TRBD1 matches 7 bases. Trimming cost V 4 bases and J 0 bases; bases outside gene matches: 0. Germline assignment: CDR1 MNHEY and CDR2 SMNVEV (reference sequence). This CDR3 region has 15 residues. In DNA form, the CDR3 reads TGTGCCAGCAGTTGGGACAGCTCCTATAATTCACCCCTCCACTTT. Protein sequence: CASSWDSSYNSPLHF.

There are many counts of this clonotype. V gene TRBV20-1 combines with J gene TRBJ1-5; 7 bases agree with TRBD1. The CDR3 runs to 15 residues. Germline CDR1 reads DFQATT; CDR2 reads SNEGSKA (reference sequence). The V segment lost 1 base and the J segment 3 bases; nucleotides outside the gene matches: 6. The CDR3 DNA reads TGCAGTGCTAGAGGTGACAGGGAACCCAATCAGCCCCAGCATTTT. This sequence encodes CSARGDREPNQPQHF.

The chain couples TRBV7-2 to TRBJ1-2; 7 bases are a match to TRBD1. J lost 2 bases, V lost 5 bases, and 8 bases had no gene match. The CDR3 consists of 15 residues. Looked up from germline, CDR1 is SGHTA and CDR2 is FQGNSA. This CDR3 reads CASSVNRGANYGYTF. The CDR3 DNA follows: TGTGCCAGCAGCGTGAACAGGGGAGCAAACTATGGCTACACCTTC.

The V gene is TRBV5-1, the J gene TRBJ1-5, with D possibly TRBD1 on 6 matching bases. The V gene's germline CDR1 is SGHRS and CDR2 YFSETQ. Trimming shortened V by 0 bases and J by 6 bases, and 13 bases separated the two germline ends. CDR3 length: 15 amino acids. The CDR3 loop is CASSLAGALFQPQHF. The CDR3 DNA sequence: TGCGCCAGCAGCTTGGCAGGGGCGCTTTTTCAGCCCCAGCATTTT.

The table lists this clonotype with many counts. The germline gene is not matched at one end of the junction; a read error may be the cause. This rearrangement joins TRBV7-9 to TRBJ1-2; no firm D call. The CDR3 is 13 amino acids. The germline V gene has CDR1 SEHNR and CDR2 FQNEAQ (reference sequence). The CDR3 nucleotides read TGTGCCAGCAGTTTAGGTGCTGACTATGGCTACACCTTC. As protein: CASSLGADYGYTF.

In its sample, this clonotype was seen a few times. The chain carries TRBV6-6 and TRBJ1-6, with 9 bases matching TRBD1. The V and J ends lost 5 bases and 7 bases, in that order; junction bases with no gene match: 12. This CDR3 is 17 amino acids long. Germline values: CDR1 MNHNY, CDR2 SVGAGI (reference sequence). The CDR3 loop is CASSDPGQGNGNSPLHF. For the CDR3, the DNA is TGTGCCAGCAGTGACCCGGGACAGGGTAATGGGAATTCACCCCTCCACTTT.